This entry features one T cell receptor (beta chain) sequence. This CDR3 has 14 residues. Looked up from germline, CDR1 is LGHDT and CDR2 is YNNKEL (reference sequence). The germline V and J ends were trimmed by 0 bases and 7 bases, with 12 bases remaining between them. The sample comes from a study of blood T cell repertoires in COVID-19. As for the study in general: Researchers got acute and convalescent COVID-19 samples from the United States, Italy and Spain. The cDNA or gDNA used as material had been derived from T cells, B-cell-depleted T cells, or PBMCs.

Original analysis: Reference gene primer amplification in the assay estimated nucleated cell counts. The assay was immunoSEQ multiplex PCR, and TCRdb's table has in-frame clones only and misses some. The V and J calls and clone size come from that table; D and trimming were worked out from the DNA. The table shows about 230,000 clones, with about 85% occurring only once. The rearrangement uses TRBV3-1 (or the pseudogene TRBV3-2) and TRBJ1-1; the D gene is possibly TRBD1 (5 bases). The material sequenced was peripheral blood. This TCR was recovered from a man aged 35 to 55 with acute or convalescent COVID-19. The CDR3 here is CASSQDERGNEAFF. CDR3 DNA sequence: TGTGCCAGCAGCCAAGATGAAAGGGGTAATGAAGCTTTCTTT.